These 19 T cell receptor beta chains were all obtained from the same sample, sequenced in a study of shared clonotypes between healthy human individuals. Using immunoSEQ multiplex PCR, the repertoire was profiled, and TCRdb retains in-frame clones only, with some absent. The sample lists 600,000 to 750,000 clones, roughly two thirds occurring once. The material sequenced was memory CD4+ T cells sorted from blood. Stated subset: CD45RA-negative fraction. The receptors were sampled from a woman younger than 45 in good health.

The chain uses TRBV11-2 and TRBJ2-7; TRBD2 matches 8 bases. Germline lookup yields CDR1 SGHAT and CDR2 FQNNGV. The V gene end was trimmed by 5 bases and the J gene end by 1 base; junction bases not matched to a gene: 4. This CDR3 has 14 amino acids. DNA for the CDR3: TGTGCCAGCAGCCCCGGGGGGGGATCCTACGAGCAGTACTTC. This sequence encodes CASSPGGGSYEQYF.

Here the CDR3 reads CASSQASGRSGIGELFF. The CDR3 bases are TGTGCCAGCAGCCAAGCTAGCGGGAGGTCGGGTATCGGGGAGCTGTTTTTT. J is TRBJ2-2 and V is TRBV14; 11 bases map to TRBD2. Germline values: CDR1 SGHDN, CDR2 FVKESK. Trimming at V came to 1 base and at J to 7 bases, leaving 8 bases not matched to a gene. The CDR3 runs 17 residues. The full variable domain, rest sourced from reference TRBV14 and TRBJ2-2, is EAGVTQFPSHSVIEKGQTVTLRCDPISGHDNLYWYRRVMGKEIKFLLHFVKESKQDESGMPNNRFLAERTGGTYSTLKVQPAELEDSGVYFCASSQASGRSGIGELFFGEGSRLTVL.

The table lists this clone with a few counts. This chain connects TRBV21-1 to TRBJ1-5. TRBV21-1 is a pseudogene. CDR3 size: 21 residues. This CDR3 reads CASSKVPYRGCSEQIAQPQHF. For the CDR3, the DNA is TGTGCCAGCAGCAAAGTACCGTACCGGGGGTGCAGCGAACAGATAGCCCAGCCCCAGCATTTT.

In its sample, this clone was seen a few times. This sequence joins TRBV4-2 and TRBJ2-3, with D possibly being TRBD1 (5 bases). The CDR3 is made up of 20 amino acids. Trimming removed 0 bases from V and 0 bases from J, with 22 bases in between. Germline CDR1 reads LGHNA; CDR2 reads YNFKEQ. DNA for the CDR3: TGTGCCAGCAGCCAAGATTGGGGCCAGCGCCGCCCTGGGAGCACAGATACGCAGTATTTT. Encoded protein: CASSQDWGQRRPGSTDTQYF.

This clone was recorded only once. The CDR3 DNA follows: TGTGCCAGCAGCGCAACTAGCGGGAGAGCGGAGACCCAGTACTTC. Translating gives CASSATSGRAETQYF. The V call is TRBV7-2, the J call TRBJ2-5; the match to TRBD2 covers 11 bases. Germline lookup yields CDR1 SGHTA and CDR2 FQGNSA. The CDR3 is made up of 15 amino acids. With 5 bases clipped from V and 5 bases from J, the junction kept 7 bases outside the gene matches.

This sequence joins TRBV27 and TRBJ1-6; D unclear. Germline CDR1 reads MNHEY; CDR2 reads SMNVEV (reference sequence). This CDR3 spans 16 amino acids. V was shortened by 5 bases and J by 0 bases, with 11 bases between the two germline ends. CDR3 residues: CASSPRSYSYNSPLHF. CDR3 in DNA: TGTGCCAGCAGTCCCCGGAGTTACTCCTATAATTCACCCCTCCACTTT.

The CDR3 spells CASSLVSNTGELFF. For the CDR3, the DNA is TGCGCCAGCAGCTTGGTTAGCAACACCGGGGAGCTGTTTTTT. The chain joins TRBV5-1 to TRBJ2-2; D remains unclear. The germline V gene has CDR1 SGHRS and CDR2 YFSETQ. V lost 0 bases to trimming and J lost 2 bases, with 5 bases between them. CDR3 length equals 14 residues. Combining the CDR3 with reference TRBV5-1 and TRBJ2-2 gives the whole variable domain KAGVTQTPRYLIKTRGQQVTLSCSPISGHRSVSWYQQTPGQGLQFLFEYFSETQRNKGNFPGRFSGRQFSNSRSEMNVSTLELGDSALYLCASSLVSNTGELFFGEGSRLTVL.

The V and J genes are TRBV6-6 and TRBJ2-3; D not certain. Trimming pared 5 bases from V and 5 bases from J, leaving 8 bases between. The CDR3 is 12 residues long. CDR1 and CDR2 (germline): MNHNY, SVGAGI (reference sequence). The CDR3 protein is CASSPRLDTQYF. The CDR3 bases are TGTGCCAGCAGTCCCCGGTTAGATACGCAGTATTTT.

This chain joins TRBV5-6 and TRBJ2-7; D gene ambiguous. Germline V gene lookup returns CDR1 SGHDT and CDR2 YYEEEE. The CDR3 consists of 11 residues. Trimming stripped 4 bases from V and 5 bases from J, with 7 bases between. DNA for the CDR3: TGTGCCAGCAGCCATAGAAACGAGCAGTACTTC. Its translation: CASSHRNEQYF.

This chain connects TRBV2 to TRBJ1-2; D is ambiguous. This CDR3 contains 13 residues. Looked up from germline, CDR1 is SNHLY and CDR2 is FYNNEI. V was shortened by 3 bases and J by 7 bases, with 12 bases between the two germline ends. The CDR3 spells CASSDSVGFGYTF. CDR3 DNA: TGTGCCAGCAGTGATAGTGTTGGGTTTGGCTACACCTTC.

CDR3 DNA sequence: TGTGCCAGCAGCACAAGACTAGCGGGATTGTTGGATACGCAGTATTTT. Translating gives CASSTRLAGLLDTQYF. The chain combines TRBV5-4 with TRBJ2-3; 11 positions agree with TRBD2. V shed 4 bases and J 6 bases; nucleotides not matched to a gene: 10. CDR3 size: 16 residues. Germline V CDR1 and CDR2: SGHNT, YYREEE (reference sequence).

The CDR3 loop reads CASSPPSRTSGSSEQYF. In nucleotides, the CDR3 is TGTGCCAGCTCTCCCCCCTCCCGGACTAGCGGGAGTTCCGAGCAGTACTTC. The V gene is TRBV18, the J gene TRBJ2-7; 13 bases are a match to TRBD2. Germline V gives CDR1 KGHSH, CDR2 LQKENI. V lost 6 bases and J lost 6; bases outside the gene matches: 14. This CDR3 has 17 residues.

V usage is TRBV18 and J usage is TRBJ2-7; possibly TRBD1 or TRBD2 for D (7 bases each). The CDR3 is 14 amino acids. Germline lookup yields CDR1 KGHSH and CDR2 LQKENI. Deletions cut 5 bases from V and 7 bases from J, with 18 bases between. This chain's CDR3 is CASSWDSRAGEQYF. For the CDR3, the DNA is TGTGCCAGCTCATGGGACAGCCGAGCGGGGGAGCAGTACTTC. The full variable domain, its missing parts supplied by reference TRBV18 and TRBJ2-7, is NAGVMQNPRHLVRRRGQEARLRCSPMKGHSHVYWYRQLPEEGLKFMVYLQKENIIDESGMPKERFSAEFPKEGPSILRIQQVVRGDSAAYFCASSWDSRAGEQYFGPGTRLTVT.

This chain joins TRBV5-1 and TRBJ2-2, with D possibly matching TRBD1 (5 bases). Germline V gives CDR1 SGHRS, CDR2 YFSETQ. The CDR3 totals 13 residues. The V and J ends lost 4 bases and 4 bases respectively, with 8 bases between them. CDR3 nucleotides: TGCGCCAGCAGCACTCAGGGCACCGGGGAGCTGTTTTTT. Amino acid sequence: CASSTQGTGELFF.

This clone occurred a few times. J is TRBJ2-1 and V is TRBV2, with 8 bases identical to TRBD2. Trimming cost V 7 bases and J 9 bases; bases outside gene matches: 8. CDR3 length: 13 residues. Germline values: CDR1 SNHLY, CDR2 FYNNEI. CDR3 sequence reads: CASTWREAREQFF. The CDR3, as DNA: TGTGCCAGCACTTGGCGGGAGGCCCGTGAGCAGTTCTTC. The complete variable domain, with remaining parts taken from reference TRBV2 and TRBJ2-1, reads EPEVTQTPSHQVTQMGQEVILRCVPISNHLYFYWYRQILGQKVEFLVSFYNNEISEKSEIFDDQFSVERPDGSNFTLKIRSTKLEDSAMYFCASTWREAREQFFGPGTRLTVL.

The V call is TRBV6-5, the J call TRBJ2-3; 8 positions match TRBD2. This CDR3 spans 14 amino acids. Germline V gene sequence: CDR1 MNHEY, CDR2 SVGAGI. Germline trimming cut 8 bases from V and 9 bases from J; bases unmatched to any gene: 13. CDR3 sequence: CASFRAGDRKTQYF. The CDR3 nucleotides are TGTGCCAGCTTCCGAGCGGGAGATAGGAAAACGCAGTATTTT.

The genes are TRBV29-1 and TRBJ1-3, with D perhaps matching TRBD1 (5 bases). V lost 7 bases, J lost 0 bases, and 7 bases lay in between. The CDR3 has 12 amino acids. CDR1 is SQVTM and CDR2 is ANQGSEA in the germline V gene. The CDR3 reads CSGGVSGNTIYF. The CDR3 DNA sequence: TGCAGCGGGGGGGTCTCTGGAAACACCATATATTTT.

V gene TRBV2 combines with J gene TRBJ2-5; D gene unclear. The end of the DNA fits TRBJ2-7 better, so the J call may be wrong. In germline, CDR1 is SNHLY, CDR2 FYNNEI. The length of the CDR3 is 14 residues. The chain's CDR3 is CASSEGTANYEQYF. The CDR3 coding sequence is TGTGCCAGCAGTGAAGGGACGGCAAACTACGAGCAGTACTTC.

The chain couples TRBV11-2 to TRBJ2-3; TRBD2 agrees at 14 bases. With V trimmed by 3 bases and J by 0 bases, 5 bases remained unmatched. The CDR3 has 18 residues. The germline V gene encodes CDR1 SGHAT and CDR2 FQNNGV. This CDR3 is CASSLTGTSGGSTDTQYF. As DNA, the CDR3 is TGTGCCAGCAGCTTGACCGGGACTAGCGGGGGTAGCACAGATACGCAGTATTTT.